Sequencing of this TCR beta chain was carried out in a study of blood T cell repertoires in COVID-19. Profiled with immunoSEQ multiplex PCR; TCRdb holds only in-frame clones, not every one. The sample has 70,000 to 100,000 clones, more than 75% seen once. The J segment lost 2 bases and the V segment lost 0 bases, leaving 9 bases of the junction unmatched. CDR1 LGHNA and CDR2 YNFKEQ come from the germline V gene. The CDR3 has 18 amino acids. The specimen was peripheral blood. The source is a woman over 75 with active COVID-19. The chain carries TRBV4-2 and TRBJ1-2; 10 bases agree with TRBD1. Here the CDR3 DNA reads TGTGCCAGCAGCCAAGATCGGACAGGGGGACCCCCCAACTATGGCTACACCTTC. Translation: CASSQDRTGGPPNYGYTF.